This TCR beta chain was recovered during a study of T cells after somatic rescue of genetic block. The assay was immunoSEQ multiplex PCR, and TCRdb's table has in-frame clones only and misses some. In the table there are tens of thousands of clones, roughly 96% of which are singletons. With 2 bases removed from V and 1 base from J, the gap between germline ends came to 20 bases. The CDR3 is made up of 18 amino acids. Germline CDR1 and CDR2: SEHNR and FQNEAQ (reference sequence). The specimen sequenced was peripheral blood mononuclear cells (PBMCs). This rearrangement joins TRBV7-9 to TRBJ1-1; D gene uncertain. This clonotype was obtained from a child in the first two years of life. The CDR3 reads CASSLYPPGKRPNTEAFF. The CDR3 region has the DNA TGTGCCAGCAGCTTATACCCTCCTGGTAAACGCCCGAACACTGAAGCTTTCTTT.